These 28 T cell receptor beta chains share one sample of origin, sequenced in a study of cytomegalovirus exposure and HLA in healthy donors. The PCR ran on 60 Vbeta and 13 Jbeta primers. The protocol was immunoSEQ multiplex PCR, while the TCRdb copy is restricted to in-frame clones and leaves out a portion. This table has 150,000 to 200,000 clones, 83% appearing once. The specimen sequenced was PBMCs. Receptor source: a man aged 45-65 years in good health and CMV-seronegative.

This clone was counted between two and nine times. The rearrangement joins TRBV12-5 to TRBJ2-5, with a weak D call TRBD1 (6 bases). The germline gives CDR1 LGHNT, CDR2 FRNRAP. The germline V and J ends were trimmed by 7 bases and 3 bases, with 18 bases remaining between them. This CDR3 contains 15 residues. The CDR3 reads CASALRDTGKETQYF. CDR3 coding DNA: TGTGCTAGTGCCCTTCGGGACACCGGAAAAGAGACCCAGTACTTC.

This clone was found a few times. The chain uses TRBV6-1 and TRBJ2-2, with 8 nucleotides matching TRBD1. CDR3 length equals 15 residues. CDR1 and CDR2 (germline): MNHNS, SASEGT. Trimming removed 11 bases from V and 2 bases from J; junction bases left unmatched: 10. Here the CDR3 DNA reads TGTGCCTGTCTGATGACAGGGGTCAACACCGGGGAGCTGTTTTTT. Translating gives CACLMTGVNTGELFF.

The genes are TRBV7-3 and TRBJ2-3; 15 bases line up with TRBD2. Germline-derived CDR1 and CDR2 are SGHTA and FQGTGA. The CDR3 length is 18 residues. J gave up 1 base and V 3 bases, and 5 bases lay outside the gene matches. The chain's CDR3 is CASSLGLAGGVGTDTQYF. The CDR3 coding sequence is TGTGCCAGCAGCTTGGGACTAGCGGGGGGCGTCGGCACAGATACGCAGTATTTT.

The chain uses TRBV6-5 and TRBJ2-7; 9 bases are a match to TRBD2. Germline values: CDR1 MNHEY, CDR2 SVGAGI. The ends lost 0 bases at V and 7 bases at J; junction bases unmatched: 10. This CDR3 is 16 amino acids long. As DNA, the CDR3 is TGTGCCAGCAGTTACTCTTCTAGCGGGGAGGCGGGGGAGCAGTACTTC. Its translation is CASSYSSSGEAGEQYF.

The chain uses TRBV28 and TRBJ2-1; 11 nucleotides align to TRBD1. Germline loops: CDR1 MDHEN, CDR2 SYDVKM. The CDR3 consists of 15 residues. Trimming cost V 1 base and J 7 bases; bases outside gene matches: 3. The CDR3 nucleotides read TGTGCCAGCAGTTTATTAGGGACAGGGGGGAATGAGCAGTTCTTC. Amino acids: CASSLLGTGGNEQFF.

The gene calls are TRBV7-2 and TRBJ2-5, with 7 bases aligning to TRBD1. Trimming took 3 bases from V and 2 from J; bases not matched to a gene: 3. From germline, CDR1 is SGHTA and CDR2 FQGNSA. The CDR3 is 14 residues long. The CDR3 spells CASSFTTGQETQYF. The CDR3 DNA sequence: TGTGCCAGCAGCTTCACGACAGGGCAAGAGACCCAGTACTTC.

The V call is TRBV16, the J call TRBJ1-2; D is possibly TRBD1 (5 bases). The V and J ends lost 4 bases and 3 bases respectively, with 15 bases between them. There are 15 residues in the CDR3. Germline V gene sequence: CDR1 KGHSY, CDR2 FQNENV. CDR3 sequence reads: CASSLNGGDHYGYTF. The CDR3 bases are TGTGCCAGCAGCCTCAATGGGGGGGATCACTATGGCTACACCTTC.

V is TRBV28 and J is TRBJ2-4; D not certain. Trimming left V 5 bases short and J 2 bases short, with 13 bases between. CDR3 length: 15 amino acids. Germline V gives CDR1 MDHEN, CDR2 SYDVKM. CDR3 region: CASSPERLPKNIQYF. CDR3 nucleotide sequence: TGTGCCAGCAGTCCAGAGAGGCTTCCCAAAAACATTCAGTACTTC.

The V call is TRBV10-3, the J call TRBJ1-2, with unresolved D. CDR1 is ENHRY and CDR2 is SYGVKD in the germline V gene. This CDR3 spans 13 amino acids. V dropped 0 bases and J dropped 3 bases, with 5 bases sitting between them. The CDR3 region has the DNA TGTGCCATCAGTGAGTCAGAGGACTATGGCTACACCTTC. It codes for CAISESEDYGYTF.

V is TRBV19 and J is TRBJ2-7; 8 positions match TRBD1. CDR1 and CDR2 from the germline V gene are LNHDA and SQIVND (reference sequence). J was trimmed by 3 bases and V by 6 bases; bases with no gene match: 7. The CDR3 runs 14 residues. The DNA for the CDR3 is TGTGCCAGTAGCCGGACAGGGTCAGGCTACGAGCAGTACTTC. Translating gives CASSRTGSGYEQYF.

The chain has TRBV6-5 and TRBJ1-2; 8 nucleotides match TRBD1. Unmatched junction bases numbered 7, after V lost 5 bases and J lost 8 bases. The germline V gene has CDR1 MNHEY and CDR2 SVGAGI. The CDR3 covers 13 residues. The CDR3 is CASSRTGKGGYTF. The CDR3 DNA follows: TGTGCCAGCAGTCGGACAGGGAAGGGGGGCTACACCTTC.

This chain uses TRBV4-3 with TRBJ2-1, with TRBD1 identical over 8 bases. CDR1 and CDR2 from the germline V gene are LGHNA and YSLEER. The CDR3 runs 17 residues. V was clipped by 0 bases and J by 2 bases; unmatched bases: 6. In nucleotides, the CDR3 is TGCGCCAGCAGCCAAGATTTGGGACAGGCTGCCTACAATGAGCAGTTCTTC. This translates into CASSQDLGQAAYNEQFF.

This chain connects TRBV2 to TRBJ2-7; 9 bases are a match to TRBD2. The CDR3 extends over 15 amino acids. The germline gives CDR1 SNHLY, CDR2 FYNNEI. V was clipped by 5 bases and J by 2 bases; unmatched bases: 7. The CDR3 nucleotides are TGTGCCAGCAGTCCCACGGCTAGCGGGACCTACGAGCAGTACTTC. As protein: CASSPTASGTYEQYF. Full variable domain (rest looked up from reference TRBV2 and TRBJ2-7): EPEVTQTPSHQVTQMGQEVILRCVPISNHLYFYWYRQILGQKVEFLVSFYNNEISEKSEIFDDQFSVERPDGSNFTLKIRSTKLEDSAMYFCASSPTASGTYEQYFGPGTRLTVT.

This clone appeared a single time. The chain is built from TRBV9 and TRBJ1-6; possibly TRBD1 for D (5 bases). The CDR3 is 15 residues long. Trimming took 0 bases from V and 6 from J, leaving 10 bases between them. Germline CDR1 SGDLS, CDR2 YYNGEE. The CDR3 here is CASSVGEGVNSPLHF. Written as DNA, the CDR3 is TGTGCCAGCAGCGTAGGAGAAGGGGTTAATTCACCCCTCCACTTT.

With respect to this clone: Different DNA sequences within this sample yield the same CDR3. This chain connects TRBV28 to TRBJ2-3; 7 nucleotides align to TRBD2. The V gene end was trimmed by 2 bases and the J gene end by 0 bases; junction bases not matched to a gene: 2. The CDR3 is 15 amino acids. Germline V gene sequence: CDR1 MDHEN, CDR2 SYDVKM. The CDR3 loop reads CASSLASGSTDTQYF. CDR3 bases: TGTGCCAGCAGTTTAGCTAGCGGAAGCACAGATACGCAGTATTTT.

This chain joins TRBV7-6 and TRBJ1-1, with D perhaps matching TRBD1 (5 bases). The CDR3 extends over 16 amino acids. The ends were cut back, 4 bases at V and 0 bases at J, with 15 bases in the middle. Per the germline V gene, CDR1 is SGHVS and CDR2 is FNYEAQ. Here the CDR3 reads CASSSNLGAMNTEAFF. The CDR3 bases are TGTGCCAGCAGCTCAAATTTAGGGGCGATGAACACTGAAGCTTTCTTT. Supplemented by reference TRBV7-6 and TRBJ1-1, the full variable domain reads GAGVSQSPRYKVTKRGQDVALRCDPISGHVSLYWYRQALGQGPEFLTYFNYEAQQDKSGLPNDRFSAERPEGSISTLTIQRTEQRDSAMYRCASSSNLGAMNTEAFFGQGTRLTVV.

The rearrangement uses TRBV7-3 and TRBJ2-3; 7 bases agree with TRBD1. Germline values: CDR1 SGHTA, CDR2 FQGTGA. Trimming cost V 4 bases and J 5 bases; bases outside gene matches: 6. The CDR3 is made up of 14 amino acids. CDR3 residues: CASSSGQGEDTQYF. CDR3 nucleotide sequence: TGTGCCAGCAGCTCGGGGCAGGGGGAAGATACGCAGTATTTT.

The V gene is TRBV5-6, the J gene TRBJ1-5; no clear D gene. Germline-derived CDR1 and CDR2 are SGHDT and YYEEEE. This CDR3 is 16 amino acids long. Trimming removed 5 bases at V and 2 bases at J, with 17 bases between. CDR3 sequence: CASRIGPPARNQPQHF. The CDR3 region has the DNA TGTGCCAGCAGAATTGGGCCTCCGGCCCGCAATCAGCCCCAGCATTTT.

The chain carries TRBV7-2 and TRBJ2-3, with 8 bases identical to TRBD2. The CDR3 runs 15 residues. V was clipped by 3 bases and J by 5 bases; unmatched bases: 7. Per germline, CDR1 SGHTA and CDR2 FQGNSA. DNA of the CDR3: TGTGCCAGCAGCTTTGGCGGGGGGTGGTTAGATACGCAGTATTTT. Translated: CASSFGGGWLDTQYF.

The rearrangement uses TRBV21-1 and TRBJ1-1; the table assigns TRBD1, which was not confirmed against the DNA. TRBV21-1 is described as a pseudogene. The CDR3 runs to 14 residues. The CDR3 spells CASSGDQGLTEAFF. The CDR3 DNA sequence: TGTGCCAGCAGCGGTGACCAGGGGCTGACTGAAGCTTTCTTT.

This chain's CDR3 is CASSEVGTSGGARNEQFF. CDR3 bases: TGTGCCAGCAGTGAAGTCGGCACTAGCGGGGGGGCCCGTAATGAGCAGTTCTTC. The chain recombines TRBV6-1 with TRBJ2-1; 13 bases map to TRBD2. The CDR3 is made up of 18 amino acids. CDR1 and CDR2 from the germline V gene are MNHNS and SASEGT. The J segment lost 7 bases and the V segment lost 1 base, leaving 10 bases of the junction unmatched.

The chain uses TRBV6-1 and TRBJ1-1; D possibly corresponds to TRBD1 (6 bases). There are 14 residues in the CDR3. The V end was cut by 8 bases, the J end by 7 bases, with 20 bases between. Germline assignment: CDR1 MNHNS and CDR2 SASEGT. The CDR3 reads CASRQQRGFDEAFF. The CDR3 region has the DNA TGTGCCAGCCGACAACAGAGGGGGTTTGATGAAGCTTTCTTT.

The chain combines TRBV19 with TRBJ1-2; 7 bases are shared with TRBD1. CDR3 length: 14 amino acids. Looked up from germline, CDR1 is LNHDA and CDR2 is SQIVND (reference sequence). The V gene end was trimmed by 3 bases and the J gene end by 5 bases; junction bases not matched to a gene: 6. This chain's CDR3 is CASSIDRDGYGYTF. The CDR3 DNA follows: TGTGCCAGTAGTATTGACAGGGATGGATATGGCTACACCTTC. The whole variable domain, filled in from reference TRBV19 and TRBJ1-2, reads DGGITQSPKYLFRKEGQNVTLSCEQNLNHDAMYWYRQDPGQGLRLIYYSQIVNDFQKGDIAEGYSVSREKKESFPLTVTSAQKNPTAFYLCASSIDRDGYGYTFGSGTRLTVV.

The chain couples TRBV7-3 to TRBJ2-5; D is possibly TRBD1 (6 bases). The CDR3 is 14 amino acids. Germline-derived CDR1 and CDR2 are SGHTA and FQGTGA. V was clipped by 5 bases and J by 5 bases, with 15 bases between them. The CDR3 nucleotides are TGTGCCAGCAGCCCACAGGGAGACCGGGAGACCCAGTACTTC. It codes for CASSPQGDRETQYF.

The chain couples TRBV10-3 to TRBJ2-7; weak D call: TRBD2 (5 bases). Per germline, CDR1 ENHRY and CDR2 SYGVKD. The CDR3 is 15 amino acids. Trimming took off 6 bases at V and 0 bases at J, with 15 bases between the two ends. CDR3 in amino acids: CAISQLDKSSYEQYF. As DNA, the CDR3 is TGTGCCATCAGCCAACTAGACAAGTCCTCCTACGAGCAGTACTTC.

This clone was seen a single time. The J gene is TRBJ2-7, the V gene TRBV6-5, with 8 positions matching TRBD1. Trimming took 0 bases from V and 3 from J; bases not matched to a gene: 1. The CDR3 contains 14 residues. CDR1 MNHEY and CDR2 SVGAGI come from the germline V gene. CDR3 protein: CASSYSTGGYEQYF. The CDR3 nucleotides read TGTGCCAGCAGTTACTCCACAGGGGGCTACGAGCAGTACTTC.

The gene calls are TRBV6-5 and TRBJ2-7; 10 bases are a match to TRBD1. With 6 bases clipped from V and 0 bases from J, the junction kept 2 bases outside the gene matches. CDR3 size: 14 residues. Germline assignment: CDR1 MNHEY and CDR2 SVGAGI. CDR3 in amino acids: CASRGQGRSYEQYF. The CDR3 DNA follows: TGTGCCAGCAGGGGACAGGGGCGCTCCTACGAGCAGTACTTC.

This clone was seen just once. This sequence joins TRBV19 and TRBJ1-1; maybe TRBD1 (5 bases). Germline CDR1 LNHDA, CDR2 SQIVND (reference sequence). Trimming shortened V by 6 bases and J by 0 bases, and 14 bases separated the two germline ends. This CDR3 is built from 15 residues. The CDR3 region has the DNA TGTGCCAGTAGGGAGACGGACACACTGAACACTGAAGCTTTCTTT. Translation: CASRETDTLNTEAFF.